Below, 6 T cell receptor beta chains from the same sample are listed, as sequenced in a study of cytomegalovirus exposure and HLA in healthy donors. PCR amplification relied on 60 Vbeta primers (plus 13 Jbeta primers). Repertoires were generated with immunoSEQ multiplex PCR, while TCRdb's copy carries only in-frame clones and drops some. This table holds tens of thousands of clones, roughly 80% found once. Sequenced input: PBMCs. The receptors were sampled from a girl aged 2-10 years in good health and CMV-seropositive.

This clone was found once. The genes are TRBV30 and TRBJ1-3, with 7 bases fitting TRBD1. Germline CDR1 reads GTSNPN; CDR2 reads SVGIG (reference sequence). The CDR3 has 14 residues. After removal of 6 bases from V and 1 base from J, the junction contained 6 bases not matched to a gene. The CDR3 bases are TGTGCCTGCGCGGGCAGGGGGTCTGGAAACACCATATATTTT. As protein: CACAGRGSGNTIYF. Using reference TRBV30 and TRBJ1-3 for the parts outside the CDR3, the full variable domain is SQTIHQWPATLVQPVGSPLSLECTVEGTSNPNLYWYRQAAGRGLQLLFYSVGIGQISSEVPQNLSASRPQDRQFILSSKKLLLSDSGFYLCACAGRGSGNTIYFGEGSWLTVV.

The chain links TRBV29-1 to TRBJ2-1; D is possibly TRBD2 (6 bases). Germline V gene sequence: CDR1 SQVTM, CDR2 ANQGSEA. Between the trimmed V and J ends, which lost 5 bases and 7 bases, there was a span of 15 bases. This CDR3 region has 13 residues. This CDR3 reads CSVHPPAGNEQFF. In DNA form, the CDR3 reads TGCAGCGTTCACCCACCTGCGGGGAATGAGCAGTTCTTC.

The chain couples TRBV28 to TRBJ1-2; the D is unclear. Germline assignment: CDR1 MDHEN and CDR2 SYDVKM. Trimming pared 6 bases from V and 4 bases from J, leaving 12 bases between. The CDR3 is 13 amino acids. In nucleotides, the CDR3 is TGTGCCAGCAGGGGTTCGGGATCCTATGGCTACACCTTC. The encoded protein is CASRGSGSYGYTF.

The chain is built from TRBV5-6 and TRBJ2-7, with 10 bases that match TRBD2. The CDR3 is 15 residues long. Germline lookup yields CDR1 SGHDT and CDR2 YYEEEE. V was pared by 1 base and J by 9 bases, with 10 bases of the junction left unmatched. CDR3 amino acids: CASSLFGSGGLGQYF. For the CDR3, the DNA is TGTGCCAGCAGCTTGTTCGGTAGCGGGGGGCTCGGGCAGTACTTC.

The chain carries TRBV14 and TRBJ1-4, with 7 bases identical to TRBD1. Germline loops: CDR1 SGHDN, CDR2 FVKESK. The V segment lost 2 bases and the J segment 7 bases; nucleotides outside the gene matches: 1. This CDR3 spans 13 amino acids. CDR3 coding DNA: TGTGCCAGCAGCCAAAACAGGGGTGAAAAACTGTTTTTT. Protein: CASSQNRGEKLFF.

This rearrangement joins TRBV9 to TRBJ1-1; D perhaps matches TRBD1 (5 bases). Looked up from germline, CDR1 is SGDLS and CDR2 is YYNGEE. The V end lost 0 bases, the J end lost 5 bases, and 14 bases lay between the germline ends. There are 15 residues in the CDR3. In DNA form, the CDR3 reads TGTGCCAGCAGCGTAGGAGGGGCAGGGAGGACTGAAGCTTTCTTT. Its translation is CASSVGGAGRTEAFF.